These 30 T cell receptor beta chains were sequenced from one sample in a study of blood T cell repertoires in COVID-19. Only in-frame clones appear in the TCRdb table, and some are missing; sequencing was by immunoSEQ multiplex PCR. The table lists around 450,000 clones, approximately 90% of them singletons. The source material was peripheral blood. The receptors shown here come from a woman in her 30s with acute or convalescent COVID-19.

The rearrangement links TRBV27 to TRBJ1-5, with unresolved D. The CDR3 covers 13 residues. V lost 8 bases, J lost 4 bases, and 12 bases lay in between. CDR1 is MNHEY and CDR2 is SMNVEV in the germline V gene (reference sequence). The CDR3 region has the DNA TGTGCCAGCCGACTGGTGGAGAATCAGCCCCAGCATTTT. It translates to CASRLVENQPQHF.

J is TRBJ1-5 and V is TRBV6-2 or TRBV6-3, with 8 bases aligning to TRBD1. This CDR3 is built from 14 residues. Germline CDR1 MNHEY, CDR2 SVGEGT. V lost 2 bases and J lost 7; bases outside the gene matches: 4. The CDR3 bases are TGTGCCAGCAGTTACGACAGGGGAGGGCAGCCCCAGCATTTT. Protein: CASSYDRGGQPQHF.

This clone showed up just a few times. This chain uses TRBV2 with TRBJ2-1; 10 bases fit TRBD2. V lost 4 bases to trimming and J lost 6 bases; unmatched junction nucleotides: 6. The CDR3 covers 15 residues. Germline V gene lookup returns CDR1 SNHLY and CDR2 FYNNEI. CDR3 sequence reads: CASSVASGGINEQFF. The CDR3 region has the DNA TGTGCCAGCAGTGTGGCTAGCGGGGGTATCAATGAGCAGTTCTTC.

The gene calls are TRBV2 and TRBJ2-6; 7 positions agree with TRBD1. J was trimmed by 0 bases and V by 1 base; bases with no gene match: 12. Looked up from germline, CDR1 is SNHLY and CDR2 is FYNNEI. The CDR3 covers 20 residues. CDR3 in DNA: TGTGCCAGCAGTGAAGTAGGAGTGGGACAGACAAACTCTGGGGCCAACGTCCTGACTTTC. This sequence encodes CASSEVGVGQTNSGANVLTF.

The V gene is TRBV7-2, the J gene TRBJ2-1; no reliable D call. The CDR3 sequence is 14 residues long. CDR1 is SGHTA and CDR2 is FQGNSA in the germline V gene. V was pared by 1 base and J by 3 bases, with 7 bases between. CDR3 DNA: TGTGCCAGCAGCTTAGTACCGGGCTACAATGAGCAGTTCTTC. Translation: CASSLVPGYNEQFF.

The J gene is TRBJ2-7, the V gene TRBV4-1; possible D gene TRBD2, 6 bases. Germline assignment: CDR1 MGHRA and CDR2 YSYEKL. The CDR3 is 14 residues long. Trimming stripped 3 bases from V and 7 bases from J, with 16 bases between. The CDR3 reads CASSQPGPRGEQYF. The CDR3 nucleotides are TGCGCCAGCAGCCAGCCCGGCCCACGGGGGGAGCAGTACTTC.

CDR3 region: CSGKRTSADEQFF. CDR3 nucleotides: TGCAGTGGGAAAAGGACTAGCGCGGACGAGCAGTTCTTC. The chain is built from TRBV29-1 and TRBJ2-1, with 9 nucleotides matching TRBD2. CDR1 and CDR2 (germline): SQVTM, ANQGSEA. The CDR3 spans 13 residues.

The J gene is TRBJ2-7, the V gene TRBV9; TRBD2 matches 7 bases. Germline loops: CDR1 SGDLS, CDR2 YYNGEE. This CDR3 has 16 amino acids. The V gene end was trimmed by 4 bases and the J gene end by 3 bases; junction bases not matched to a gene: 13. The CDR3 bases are TGTGCCAGCAGCCCAACGGGGGGAGGGACTCACTACGAGCAGTACTTC. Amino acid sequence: CASSPTGGGTHYEQYF.

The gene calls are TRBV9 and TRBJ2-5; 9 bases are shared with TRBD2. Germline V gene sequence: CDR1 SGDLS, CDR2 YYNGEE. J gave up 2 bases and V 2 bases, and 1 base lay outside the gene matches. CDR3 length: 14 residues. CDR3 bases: TGTGCCAGCAGCGTGACTAGCGGACAAGAGACCCAGTACTTC. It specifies CASSVTSGQETQYF.

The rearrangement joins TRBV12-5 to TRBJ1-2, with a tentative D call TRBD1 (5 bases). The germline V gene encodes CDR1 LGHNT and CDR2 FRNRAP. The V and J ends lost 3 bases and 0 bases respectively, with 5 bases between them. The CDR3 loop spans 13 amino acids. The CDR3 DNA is TGTGCTAGTGGTTTAGGGGCTAACTATGGCTACACCTTC. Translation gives CASGLGANYGYTF.

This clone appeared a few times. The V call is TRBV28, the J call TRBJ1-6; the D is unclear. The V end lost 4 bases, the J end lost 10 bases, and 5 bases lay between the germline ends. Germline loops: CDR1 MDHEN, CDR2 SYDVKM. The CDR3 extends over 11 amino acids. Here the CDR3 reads CASSSGSPLHF. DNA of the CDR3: TGTGCCAGCAGTTCGGGATCACCCCTCCACTTT.

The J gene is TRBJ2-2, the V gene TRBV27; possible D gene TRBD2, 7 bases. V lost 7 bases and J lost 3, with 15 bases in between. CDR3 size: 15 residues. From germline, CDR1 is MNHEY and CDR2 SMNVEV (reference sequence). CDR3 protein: CASMGGGSYTGELFF. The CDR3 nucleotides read TGTGCCAGCATGGGGGGGGGCTCGTACACCGGGGAGCTGTTTTTT.

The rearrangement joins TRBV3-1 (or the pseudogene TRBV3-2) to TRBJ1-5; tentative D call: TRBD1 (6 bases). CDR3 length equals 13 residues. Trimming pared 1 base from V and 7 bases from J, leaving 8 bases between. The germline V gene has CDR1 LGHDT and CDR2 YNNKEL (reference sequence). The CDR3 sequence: CASSQAGAQPQHF. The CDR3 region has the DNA TGTGCCAGCAGCCAAGCAGGGGCCCAGCCCCAGCATTTT.

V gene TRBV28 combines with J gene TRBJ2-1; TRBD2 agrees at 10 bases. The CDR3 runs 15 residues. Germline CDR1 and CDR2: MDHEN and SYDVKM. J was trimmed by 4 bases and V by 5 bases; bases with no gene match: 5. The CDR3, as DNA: TGTGCCAGCAGTCCCAATAGCGGGGGGTACAATGAGCAGTTCTTC. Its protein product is CASSPNSGGYNEQFF.

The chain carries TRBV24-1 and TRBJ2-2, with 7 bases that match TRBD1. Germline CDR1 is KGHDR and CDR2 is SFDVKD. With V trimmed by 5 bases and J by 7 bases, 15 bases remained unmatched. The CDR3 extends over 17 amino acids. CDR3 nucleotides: TGTGCCACCAGTGGTGCGTCGGCAGGGGGTAACCTCGGGGAGCTGTTTTTT. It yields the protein CATSGASAGGNLGELFF.

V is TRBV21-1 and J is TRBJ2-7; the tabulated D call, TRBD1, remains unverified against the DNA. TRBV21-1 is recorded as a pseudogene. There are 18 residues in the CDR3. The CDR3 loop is CASSKRDRQGYLSYEQYF. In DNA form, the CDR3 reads TGTGCCAGCAGCAAACGGGACAGACAGGGATATCTCTCCTACGAGCAGTACTTC.

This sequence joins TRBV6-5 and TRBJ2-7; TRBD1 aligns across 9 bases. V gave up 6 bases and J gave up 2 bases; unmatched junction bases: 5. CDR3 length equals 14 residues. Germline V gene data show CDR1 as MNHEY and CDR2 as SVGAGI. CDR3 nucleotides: TGTGCCAGCAGAACCGGGACAGGGACCTACGAGCAGTACTTC. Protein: CASRTGTGTYEQYF.

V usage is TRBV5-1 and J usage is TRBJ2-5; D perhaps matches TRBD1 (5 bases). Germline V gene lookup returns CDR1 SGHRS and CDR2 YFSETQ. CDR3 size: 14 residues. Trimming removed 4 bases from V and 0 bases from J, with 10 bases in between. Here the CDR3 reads CASSPRTNQETQYF. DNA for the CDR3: TGCGCCAGCAGCCCAAGGACAAACCAAGAGACCCAGTACTTC.

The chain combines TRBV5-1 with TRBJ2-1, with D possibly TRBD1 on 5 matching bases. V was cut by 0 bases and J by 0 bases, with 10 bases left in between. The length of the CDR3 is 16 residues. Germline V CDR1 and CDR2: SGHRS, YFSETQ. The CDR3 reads CASSLEGLISYNEQFF. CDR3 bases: TGCGCCAGCAGCTTGGAGGGGCTGATCTCCTACAATGAGCAGTTCTTC.

The CDR3 region has the DNA TGCGCCAGCAGCCTGAGGGCGACAACTAATGAAAAACTGTTTTTT. The encoded protein is CASSLRATTNEKLFF. The rearrangement joins TRBV5-1 to TRBJ1-4; D call uncertain. Trimming took 4 bases from V and 0 from J, leaving 10 bases between them. Germline V gene data show CDR1 as SGHRS and CDR2 as YFSETQ. The CDR3 has 15 residues.

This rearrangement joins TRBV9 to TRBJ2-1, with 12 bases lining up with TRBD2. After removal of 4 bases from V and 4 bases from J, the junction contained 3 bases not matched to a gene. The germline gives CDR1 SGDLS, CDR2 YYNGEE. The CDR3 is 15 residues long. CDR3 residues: CASSPLAGGYNEQFF. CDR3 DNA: TGTGCCAGCAGCCCCCTAGCGGGGGGGTACAATGAGCAGTTCTTC.

CDR3 DNA sequence: TGTGCCAGCAGTGAGATATACAGGGGACTAGCGGGGCTCCAAGAGACCCAGTACTTC. Encoded protein: CASSEIYRGLAGLQETQYF. The rearrangement joins TRBV6-1 to TRBJ2-5; 13 positions match TRBD2. Trimming removed 3 bases from V and 1 base from J; junction bases left unmatched: 11. The germline gives CDR1 MNHNS, CDR2 SASEGT. The CDR3 is 19 residues long.

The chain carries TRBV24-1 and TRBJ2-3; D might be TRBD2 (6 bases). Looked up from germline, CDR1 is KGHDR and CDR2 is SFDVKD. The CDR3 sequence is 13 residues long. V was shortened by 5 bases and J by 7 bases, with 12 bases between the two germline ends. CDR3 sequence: CATSVAGLYTQYF. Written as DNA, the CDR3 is TGTGCCACCAGTGTGGCAGGACTATATACGCAGTATTTT.

CDR3 sequence: CASSVAGETQYF. The CDR3 nucleotides are TGTGCCAGCAGCGTAGCGGGAGAGACCCAGTACTTC. The chain joins TRBV9 to TRBJ2-5; no reliable D call. Trimming removed 0 bases from V and 4 bases from J, with 4 bases in between. From germline, CDR1 is SGDLS and CDR2 YYNGEE. The CDR3 has 12 residues.

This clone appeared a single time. The CDR3 DNA is TGTGCCAGCAGCTCCCTAGACAGGGGGCTATCACCCCTCCACTTT. Protein: CASSSLDRGLSPLHF. The chain joins TRBV9 to TRBJ1-6; 10 nucleotides match TRBD1. Germline CDR1 reads SGDLS; CDR2 reads YYNGEE. The CDR3 totals 15 residues. V trimming: 4 bases; J trimming: 10 bases; junction bases outside the gene matches: 8.

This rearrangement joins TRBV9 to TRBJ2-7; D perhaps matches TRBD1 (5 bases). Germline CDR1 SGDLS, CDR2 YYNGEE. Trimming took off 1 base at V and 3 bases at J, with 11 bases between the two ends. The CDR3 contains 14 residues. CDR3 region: CASSVSARDYEQYF. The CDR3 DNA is TGTGCCAGCAGCGTAAGCGCCAGGGACTACGAGCAGTACTTC.

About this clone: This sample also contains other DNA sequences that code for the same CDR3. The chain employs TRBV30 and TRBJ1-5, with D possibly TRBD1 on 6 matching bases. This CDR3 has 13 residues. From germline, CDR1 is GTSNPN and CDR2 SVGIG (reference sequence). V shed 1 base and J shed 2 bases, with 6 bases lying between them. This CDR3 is CAWSGGRNQPQHF. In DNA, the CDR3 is TGTGCCTGGAGTGGGGGGCGCAATCAGCCCCAGCATTTT.

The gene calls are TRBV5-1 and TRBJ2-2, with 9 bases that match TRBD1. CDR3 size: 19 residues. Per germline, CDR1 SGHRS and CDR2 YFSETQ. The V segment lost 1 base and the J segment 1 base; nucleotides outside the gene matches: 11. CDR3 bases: TGCGCCAGCAGCTTGAAAGGGACAGGGTGGGACAAGAACACCGGGGAGCTGTTTTTT. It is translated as CASSLKGTGWDKNTGELFF.

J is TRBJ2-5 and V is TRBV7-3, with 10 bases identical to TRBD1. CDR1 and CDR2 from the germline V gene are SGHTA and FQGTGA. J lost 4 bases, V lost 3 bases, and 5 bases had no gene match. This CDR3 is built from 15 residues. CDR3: CASSFAGQGTETQYF. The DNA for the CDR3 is TGTGCCAGCAGCTTCGCGGGACAGGGGACAGAGACCCAGTACTTC.

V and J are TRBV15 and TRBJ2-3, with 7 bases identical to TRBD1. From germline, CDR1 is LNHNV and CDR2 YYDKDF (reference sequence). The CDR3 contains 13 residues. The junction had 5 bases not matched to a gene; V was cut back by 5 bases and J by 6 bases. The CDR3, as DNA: TGTGCCACCAGCGGAACAGGGGTGGATACGCAGTATTTT. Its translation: CATSGTGVDTQYF. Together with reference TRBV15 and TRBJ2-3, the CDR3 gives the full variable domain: DAMVIQNPRYQVTQFGKPVTLSCSQTLNHNVMYWYQQKSSQAPKLLFHYYDKDFNNEADTPDNFQSRRPNTSFCFLDIRSPGLGDTAMYLCATSGTGVDTQYFGPGTRLTVL.